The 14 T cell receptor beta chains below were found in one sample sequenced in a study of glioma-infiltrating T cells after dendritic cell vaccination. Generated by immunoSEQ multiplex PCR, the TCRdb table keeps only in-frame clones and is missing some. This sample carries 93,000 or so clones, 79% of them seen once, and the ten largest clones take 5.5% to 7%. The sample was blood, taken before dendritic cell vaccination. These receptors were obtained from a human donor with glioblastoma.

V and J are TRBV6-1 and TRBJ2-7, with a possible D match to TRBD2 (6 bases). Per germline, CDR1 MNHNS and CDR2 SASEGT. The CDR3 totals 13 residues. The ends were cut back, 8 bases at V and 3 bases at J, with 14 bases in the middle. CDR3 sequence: CASLRREVYEQYF. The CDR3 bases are TGTGCCAGCCTCAGGAGGGAGGTCTACGAGCAGTACTTC.

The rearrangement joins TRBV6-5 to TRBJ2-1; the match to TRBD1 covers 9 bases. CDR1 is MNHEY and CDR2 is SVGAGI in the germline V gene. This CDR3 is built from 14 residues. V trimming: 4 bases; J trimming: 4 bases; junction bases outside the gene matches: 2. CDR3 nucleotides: TGTGCCAGCAGTTTGGACAGGGGTTACAATGAGCAGTTCTTC. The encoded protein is CASSLDRGYNEQFF.

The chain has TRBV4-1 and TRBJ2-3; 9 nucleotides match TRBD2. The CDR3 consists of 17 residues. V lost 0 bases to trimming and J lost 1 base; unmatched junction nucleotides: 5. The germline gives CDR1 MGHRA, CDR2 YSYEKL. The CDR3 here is CASSQDPAGGGTDTQYF. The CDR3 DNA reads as TGCGCCAGCAGCCAAGACCCCGCGGGGGGGGGCACAGATACGCAGTATTTT.

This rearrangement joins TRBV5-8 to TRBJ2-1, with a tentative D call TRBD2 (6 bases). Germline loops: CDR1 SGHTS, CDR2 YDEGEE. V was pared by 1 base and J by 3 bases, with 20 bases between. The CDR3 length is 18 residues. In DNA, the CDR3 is TGTGCCAGCAGCTTGTTTACCGGGACTCAAATTGACTACAATGAGCAGTTCTTC. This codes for CASSLFTGTQIDYNEQFF.

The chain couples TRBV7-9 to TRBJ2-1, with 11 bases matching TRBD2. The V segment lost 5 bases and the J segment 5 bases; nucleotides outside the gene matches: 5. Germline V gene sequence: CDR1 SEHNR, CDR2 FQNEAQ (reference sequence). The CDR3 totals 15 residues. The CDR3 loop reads CASSQGLAADNEQFF. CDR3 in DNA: TGTGCCAGCAGCCAGGGACTAGCGGCTGACAATGAGCAGTTCTTC.

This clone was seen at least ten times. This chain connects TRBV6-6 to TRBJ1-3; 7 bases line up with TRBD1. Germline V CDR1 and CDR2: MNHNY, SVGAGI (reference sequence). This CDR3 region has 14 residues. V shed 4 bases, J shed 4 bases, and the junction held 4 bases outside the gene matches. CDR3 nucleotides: TGTGCCAGCAGTTTCATGACAGGGGGAAACACCATATATTTT. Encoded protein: CASSFMTGGNTIYF.

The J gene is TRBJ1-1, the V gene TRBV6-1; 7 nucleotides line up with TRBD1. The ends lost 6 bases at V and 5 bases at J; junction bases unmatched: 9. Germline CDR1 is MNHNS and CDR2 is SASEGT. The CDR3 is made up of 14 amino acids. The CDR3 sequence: CASRGLTGITEAFF. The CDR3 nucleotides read TGTGCCAGCAGGGGCCTGACAGGGATTACTGAAGCTTTCTTT.

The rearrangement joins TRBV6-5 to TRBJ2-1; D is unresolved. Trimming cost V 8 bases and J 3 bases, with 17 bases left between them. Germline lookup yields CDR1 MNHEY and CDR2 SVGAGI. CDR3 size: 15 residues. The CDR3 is CASSPGFLDYNEQFF. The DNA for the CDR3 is TGTGCCAGCTCCCCGGGTTTCTTGGACTACAATGAGCAGTTCTTC.

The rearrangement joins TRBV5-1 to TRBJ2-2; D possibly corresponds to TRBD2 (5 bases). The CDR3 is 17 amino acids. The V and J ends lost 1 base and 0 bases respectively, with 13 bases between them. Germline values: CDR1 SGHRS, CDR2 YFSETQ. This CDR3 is CASSLYGGAANTGELFF. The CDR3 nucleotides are TGCGCCAGCAGCTTGTACGGAGGCGCCGCGAACACCGGGGAGCTGTTTTTT. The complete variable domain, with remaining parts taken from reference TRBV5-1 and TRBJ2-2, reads KAGVTQTPRYLIKTRGQQVTLSCSPISGHRSVSWYQQTPGQGLQFLFEYFSETQRNKGNFPGRFSGRQFSNSRSEMNVSTLELGDSALYLCASSLYGGAANTGELFFGEGSRLTVL.

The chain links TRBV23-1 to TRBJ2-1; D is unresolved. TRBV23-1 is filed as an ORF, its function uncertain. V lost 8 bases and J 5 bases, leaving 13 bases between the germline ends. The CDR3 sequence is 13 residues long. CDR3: CASWVGHDNEQFF. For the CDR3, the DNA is TGCGCCAGCTGGGTGGGCCATGACAATGAGCAGTTCTTC.

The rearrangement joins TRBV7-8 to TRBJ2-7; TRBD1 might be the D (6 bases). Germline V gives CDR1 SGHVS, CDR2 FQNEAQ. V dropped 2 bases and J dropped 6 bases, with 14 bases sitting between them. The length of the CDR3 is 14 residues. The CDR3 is CASSLLRDMAEQYF. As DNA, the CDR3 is TGTGCCAGCAGCTTACTACGGGACATGGCCGAGCAGTACTTC.

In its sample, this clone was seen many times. For the CDR3, the DNA is TGTGCCAGCAGATGGGACAGGAATGAAAAACTGTTTTTT. Translation: CASRWDRNEKLFF. The V gene is TRBV7-3, the J gene TRBJ1-4, with 8 bases that match TRBD1. V was pared by 6 bases and J by 5 bases, with 2 bases of the junction left unmatched. The CDR3 loop spans 13 amino acids. The germline gives CDR1 SGHTA, CDR2 FQGTGA.

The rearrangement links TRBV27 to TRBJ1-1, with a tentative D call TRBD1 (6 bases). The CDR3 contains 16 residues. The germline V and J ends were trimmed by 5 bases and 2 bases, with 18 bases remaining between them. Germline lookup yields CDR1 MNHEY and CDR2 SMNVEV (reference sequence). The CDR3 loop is CASSPQEGGQNTEAFF. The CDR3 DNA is TGTGCCAGCAGTCCCCAGGAGGGGGGGCAAAACACTGAAGCTTTCTTT.

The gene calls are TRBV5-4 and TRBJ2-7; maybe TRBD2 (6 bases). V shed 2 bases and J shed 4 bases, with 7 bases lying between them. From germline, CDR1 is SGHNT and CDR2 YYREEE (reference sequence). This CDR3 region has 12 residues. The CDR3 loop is CASSFGSYEQYF. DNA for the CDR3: TGTGCCAGCAGCTTCGGGAGTTACGAGCAGTACTTC.